This T cell receptor beta chain appears in the sequencing data of a study of T cell changes during pregnancy in multiple sclerosis. Germline values: CDR1 GTSNPN, CDR2 SVGIG (reference sequence). With 4 bases clipped from V and 7 bases from J, the junction kept 2 bases outside the gene matches. This CDR3 is 13 amino acids long. The assay was immunoSEQ multiplex PCR, and TCRdb's table has in-frame clones only and misses some. The table has 50,000 to 60,000 clones, about nine tenths seen once. Sequencing used CD4+ T cells from peripheral blood mononuclear cells, obtained in the first trimester of pregnancy. The chain is built from TRBV30 and TRBJ1-6; 9 bases match TRBD1. The clonotype originates from a female donor with multiple sclerosis, enrolled in a pregnancy study. This chain's CDR3 is CAWMTGGNSPLHF. CDR3 coding DNA: TGTGCCTGGATGACAGGGGGGAATTCACCCCTCCACTTT.